Presented here are 16 T cell receptor beta chains from one specimen sequenced in a study of shared clonotypes between healthy human individuals. Using immunoSEQ multiplex PCR, the repertoire was profiled, and TCRdb retains in-frame clones only, with some absent. The data contain approximately 250,000 clones, over 50% of them singletons. Sequences were obtained from memory CD4+ T cells sorted from blood. The subset denotes: CD45RA-negative fraction. Receptors originate from a man in his thirties or forties in good health.

A note on this clone: The sample has other DNA sequences that encode this CDR3 too. The V gene is TRBV5-4, the J gene TRBJ2-1, with 11 positions matching TRBD2. Germline V CDR1 and CDR2: SGHNT, YYREEE (reference sequence). The V and J ends lost 5 bases and 4 bases, in that order; junction bases with no gene match: 5. The CDR3 loop spans 15 amino acids. The CDR3, as DNA: TGTGCCAGCAGTCCGCTAGCGGGAGGATACAATGAGCAGTTCTTC. This gives the protein CASSPLAGGYNEQFF. Full variable domain (missing parts from reference TRBV5-4 and TRBJ2-1): ETGVTQSPTHLIKTRGQQVTLRCSSQSGHNTVSWYQQALGQGPQFIFQYYREEENGRGNFPPRFSGLQFPNYSSELNVNALELDDSALYLCASSPLAGGYNEQFFGPGTRLTVL.

CDR3 sequence: CASRTPSGTGLSEQYF. For the CDR3, the DNA is TGTGCCAGCAGAACCCCCTCCGGGACAGGGTTATCCGAGCAGTACTTC. This rearrangement joins TRBV28 to TRBJ2-7, with 9 bases fitting TRBD1. Germline-derived CDR1 and CDR2 are MDHEN and SYDVKM. With 6 bases clipped from V and 6 bases from J, the junction kept 15 bases outside the gene matches. There are 16 residues in the CDR3.

The V and J genes are TRBV21-1 and TRBJ2-4; TRBD2 is the table's D call, not checked against the DNA. TRBV21-1 is noted as a pseudogene. The CDR3 contains 18 residues. CDR3 in amino acids: CASSRTSGRARAKNIQYF. CDR3 DNA: TGTGCCAGCAGCAGAACTAGCGGGAGGGCCCGGGCCAAAAACATTCAGTACTTC.

This clone was counted only a few times. Other DNA sequences within the sample encode an identical CDR3. The chain combines TRBV19 with TRBJ2-1; TRBD1 is a possible D gene (6 bases). Germline loops: CDR1 LNHDA, CDR2 SQIVND (reference sequence). The CDR3 runs to 14 residues. V was pared by 6 bases and J by 4 bases, with 13 bases between. This chain's CDR3 is CASSTGTSYNEQFF. The DNA for the CDR3 is TGTGCCAGTAGCACCGGGACAAGTTACAATGAGCAGTTCTTC.

This chain uses TRBV28 with TRBJ1-1, with 7 bases fitting TRBD1. The CDR3 extends over 13 amino acids. Losses at the gene ends were 8 bases for V and 0 bases for J; bases not matched to a gene: 3. Per germline, CDR1 MDHEN and CDR2 SYDVKM. The CDR3 bases are TGTGCCAGCCGGGACAGCTTGAACACTGAAGCTTTCTTT. Amino acids: CASRDSLNTEAFF.

This clone has more than one count but fewer than ten. The CDR3 nucleotides read TGTGCCATCAGTGACCCAGGCGGGGTTACTGGAAACACCATATATTTT. Amino acid sequence: CAISDPGGVTGNTIYF. This chain joins TRBV10-3 and TRBJ1-3, with D hard to call. The CDR3 has 16 residues. The germline V gene encodes CDR1 ENHRY and CDR2 SYGVKD. Trimming took off 3 bases at V and 2 bases at J, with 14 bases between the two ends.

The V and J genes are TRBV27 and TRBJ2-3; D is ambiguous. V lost 2 bases and J 2 bases, leaving 8 bases between the germline ends. Germline CDR1 reads MNHEY; CDR2 reads SMNVEV (reference sequence). The CDR3 length is 14 residues. CDR3 in amino acids: CASSLGGYTDTQYF. Here the CDR3 DNA reads TGTGCCAGCAGTTTAGGCGGATACACAGATACGCAGTATTTT.

This clone was recorded once. The chain joins TRBV6-1 to TRBJ1-3, with D unresolved. There are 13 residues in the CDR3. Per the germline V gene, CDR1 is MNHNS and CDR2 is SASEGT. V was shortened by 4 bases and J by 2 bases, with 6 bases between the two germline ends. CDR3 amino acids: CASSGGAGNTIYF. For the CDR3, the DNA is TGTGCCAGCAGTGGGGGAGCTGGAAACACCATATATTTT.

V usage is TRBV7-2 and J usage is TRBJ2-7, with D possibly matching TRBD1 (6 bases). The CDR3 length is 13 residues. The V end was cut by 8 bases, the J end by 1 base, with 12 bases between. Germline CDR1 and CDR2: SGHTA and FQGNSA. This CDR3 is CASGTPSSYEQYF. The CDR3 DNA follows: TGTGCCAGCGGGACACCATCATCCTACGAGCAGTACTTC.

Note on this clone: The junction departs from germline at one end; a sequencing error may be responsible. The rearrangement uses TRBV7-7 and TRBJ2-5; no clear D. CDR3 length: 12 amino acids. In germline, CDR1 is SSHAT, CDR2 FNYEAQ (reference sequence). The CDR3 protein is CASSPNQETQYF. The CDR3 DNA is TGTGCTAGCAGCCCAAACCAAGAGACCCAGTACTTC.

V usage is TRBV30 and J usage is TRBJ1-4; 7 nucleotides align to TRBD1. In germline, CDR1 is GTSNPN, CDR2 SVGIG (reference sequence). V shed 2 bases, J shed 4 bases, and the junction held 4 bases outside the gene matches. The CDR3 runs 14 residues. In DNA, the CDR3 is TGTGCCTGGAGTATAGGGGGCCGTAATGAAAAACTGTTTTTT. Translated, it gives CAWSIGGRNEKLFF.

The V call is TRBV27, the J call TRBJ2-7; possible D gene TRBD1, 6 bases. The CDR3 loop spans 14 amino acids. The germline V and J ends were trimmed by 6 bases and 6 bases, with 18 bases remaining between them. Germline V gives CDR1 MNHEY, CDR2 SMNVEV (reference sequence). The CDR3 sequence: CASSLDSVESEQYF. The CDR3 DNA reads TGTGCCAGCAGCCTGGACAGTGTTGAGAGCGAGCAGTACTTC.

This clone was recorded a few times. This chain joins TRBV7-9 and TRBJ2-5; 7 positions agree with TRBD1. Per the germline V gene, CDR1 is SEHNR and CDR2 is FQNEAQ (reference sequence). J lost 5 bases, V lost 5 bases, and 11 bases had no gene match. The CDR3 has 15 residues. The DNA of the CDR3 is TGTGCCAGCAGCCTAGGGACAGCAGGGTTCGAGACCCAGTACTTC. The encoded protein is CASSLGTAGFETQYF.

CDR3 DNA: TGTGCCAGCGGGACAGGGGGGAACATTCAGTACTTC. The encoded protein is CASGTGGNIQYF. The gene calls are TRBV21-1 and TRBJ2-4; the table names TRBD1, a call not compared with the DNA. TRBV21-1 is shown as a pseudogene. This CDR3 is 12 amino acids long.

This chain joins TRBV19 and TRBJ2-3; D gene unclear. The CDR3 consists of 13 residues. The germline CDR1 and CDR2 sequences are LNHDA and SQIVND (reference sequence). The V end was cut by 3 bases, the J end by 4 bases, with 8 bases between. The CDR3 DNA is TGTGCCAGTAGTATTATAGGGTCAGATACGCAGTATTTT. Protein: CASSIIGSDTQYF.

With regard to this clone: Different DNA sequences within this sample yield the same CDR3. V usage is TRBV5-1 and J usage is TRBJ2-3; no reliable D call. The CDR3 has 13 amino acids. CDR1 SGHRS and CDR2 YFSETQ come from the germline V gene. V lost 1 base and J lost 0, with 3 bases in between. The CDR3 region is CASSLTSTDTQYF. The CDR3 DNA follows: TGCGCCAGCAGCTTGACTAGCACAGATACGCAGTATTTT.